This T cell receptor (beta chain) stems from a study of neoadjuvant anti-PD-1 for oral cavity cancer (dated by TCRdb to about 2021). In terms of the full investigation: Patients mostly received three to four biweekly doses of nivolumab at 3 mg/kg before curative-intent surgical resection. Patients without progression received a fourth nivolumab dose around day 43 and underwent definitive surgical resection on days 50-56. The parent correlative cohort had over ten patients and a response rate of 33%. Responders were defined as patients with complete response, partial response or stable disease by RECIST 1.1; non-responders were defined as patients with progression. Paper-wide results and their limitations: Higher pretreatment blood Treg/Th17 ratios correlated with higher pretreatment blood TCRbeta clonality and lower post-treatment tumor TCRbeta clonality. Only a few patients per response group were included in the TCR analyses, and the authors called for validation in larger cohorts. After neoadjuvant nivolumab, significantly higher T cell clonality (Gini index) was found within PBMCs in non-responders than in responders.

This clone has just a few counts. Its antigen has not been determined. No base quality information exists; no much larger clone differs at one position. V drops 6 bases and J drops 0 bases, leaving 12 bases in between. CDR1 and CDR2, looked up from the germline V gene, are SGHNT and YENEEA. The CDR3 measures 15 amino acids from cysteine to phenylalanine. The DNA shown is the 45-base CDR3, in frame from base 1. For deep sequencing of PBMC libraries, mostly 450 to 500 ng of input genomic DNA was used, and six replicates were run per sample. The immunoSEQ hsTCRbeta kit was used to prepare TCRbeta libraries, following the manufacturer's instructions. The finished libraries were brought together in one pool at approximately 3 nM, which was then read using an Illumina NovaSeq 6000 S4 flow cell. The original pipeline was this. The immunoSEQ Analyzer handled quality control and preprocessing of the raw data. The analysis was limited to productive rearrangements, and each clonotype was defined by a unique CDR3 amino acid sequence. Repertoire clonality was estimated as the Gini-Simpson index, which was calculated using the R package tcR. Gini indices were compared with Student's t test, and associations with tumor size change were assessed by Pearson correlation. The immuneACCESS repertoire file appears here via TCRdb, limited to in-frame rearrangements. These files lack a portion of the clones; in checked studies, under half of the deficit traces to unresolved V genes, and the cause of the others is not known. Clone size and the V and J calls come from that table; the DNA yielded D and trimming. In this sample the table shows about 15,000 clones, around 57% of which occur a single time. The ten top clones hold 2% to 2.5% of the sample.

The sample's time point label, decoded: before neoadjuvant nivolumab. The patients had newly diagnosed stage II-IVA oral cavity squamous cell carcinoma and had not received any prior systemic or radiation treatment. Everyone in the cohort had locally advanced, HPV-negative oral cavity squamous cell carcinoma. No culture maintenance or expansion was done, as the peripheral blood mononuclear cells went straight to analysis. The samples were obtained from a longitudinal correlative study of a single-arm phase II trial testing neoadjuvant nivolumab in oral cavity squamous cell carcinoma. Genomic DNA-based TCRbeta sequencing was performed on subject-matched pre- and post-treatment PBMCs and tumors from three responders and three non-responders. Peripheral blood mononuclear cells were collected once before nivolumab treatment and again after treatment, at the time of surgery. Genomic DNA was isolated from PBMCs using the Maxwell RSC DNA from Cells kit.

Recombination connected TRBV11-3 to TRBJ2-1; the D gene is possibly TRBD2, with 6 bases matching. The TCR comes from a person between 40 and 85 years old with oral cavity squamous cell carcinoma. Sequenced here: PBMCs, sampled before nivolumab (anti-PD-1) treatment. The nucleotides are TGTGCCAGCAGTCGAGGAGGGAGCTCCTACAATGAGCAGTTCTTC. This sequence encodes CASSRGGSSYNEQFF.